A selection of T cell receptor beta chains follows, all from one sample in a study of T cells in Graves' hyperthyroidism and ophthalmopathy. From the multiplex PCR reads, TCRdb called clonotypes with MiXCR, one entry per CDR3 protein. The sample has hundreds of thousands of distinct CDR3 sequences, 15% to 20% seen once; the top ten hold approximately 16%. Sequenced sample: blood. Receptors originate from a woman between 18 and 29 years old with Graves' ophthalmopathy. The CDR3 runs from the conserved cysteine through the conserved F or W. The order of the fields is V gene, clone size, J gene, D gene, CDR3 protein, CDR3 DNA. The D gene is left open where the match is weak. Not every row has a clone size; where given, it reads once, few, many or a size class.

v_call: TRBV11-2; clone_size: NA; j_call: TRBJ1-6; d_call: NA; cdr3_aa: CASSLVRQTISSYNSPLHF; cdr3_nt: TGTGCCAGCAGCTTAGTCCGGCAGACGATAAGCTCCTATAATTCACCCCTCCACTTT
v_call: TRBV5-1; clone_size: many; j_call: TRBJ2-7; d_call: NA; cdr3_aa: CASSSNGAGTIFYEQYF; cdr3_nt: TGCGCCAGCAGCTCGAATGGAGCCGGGACAATTTTCTACGAGCAGTACTTC
v_call: TRBV6-1; clone_size: NA; j_call: TRBJ2-6; d_call: NA; cdr3_aa: CASSAQGYGANVLTF; cdr3_nt: TGTGCCAGCAGTGCTCAGGGATATGGGGCCAACGTCCTGACTTTC
v_call: TRBV9; clone_size: few; j_call: TRBJ2-1; d_call: NA; cdr3_aa: CASSVSGILSEQFF; cdr3_nt: TGTGCCAGCAGCGTATCCGGGATCTTAAGTGAGCAGTTCTTC
v_call: TRBV6-2/TRBV6-3; clone_size: few; j_call: TRBJ1-1; d_call: NA; cdr3_aa: CASSWFRGSGAEAFF; cdr3_nt: TGTGCCAGCAGTTGGTTTCGGGGGTCCGGGGCTGAAGCTTTCTTT
v_call: TRBV6-9; clone_size: NA; j_call: TRBJ1-2; d_call: NA; cdr3_aa: CASSFGVENYGYTF; cdr3_nt: TGTGCCAGCAGTTTTGGGGTAGAGAACTATGGCTACACCTTC
v_call: TRBV12-3/TRBV12-4; clone_size: many; j_call: TRBJ2-1; d_call: NA; cdr3_aa: CASSLGGVAGRLEQFF; cdr3_nt: TGTGCCAGCAGTTTAGGGGGGGTGGCAGGGAGGCTTGAGCAGTTCTTC
v_call: TRBV6-2/TRBV6-3; clone_size: NA; j_call: TRBJ2-5; d_call: TRBD2; cdr3_aa: CASSQGLAETQYF; cdr3_nt: TGTGCCAGCAGCCAGGGACTAGCCGAGACCCAGTACTTC
v_call: TRBV24-1; clone_size: NA; j_call: TRBJ1-3; d_call: TRBD1; cdr3_aa: CATSDPQETGTGNTIYF; cdr3_nt: TGTGCCACCAGTGATCCCCAAGAGACAGGGACGGGAAACACCATATATTTT
v_call: TRBV12-3/TRBV12-4; clone_size: many; j_call: TRBJ1-5; d_call: NA; cdr3_aa: CASRPGRTYSNQPQHF; cdr3_nt: TGTGCCAGCAGGCCGGGACGCACTTATAGCAATCAGCCCCAGCATTTT
v_call: TRBV28; clone_size: many; j_call: TRBJ2-3; d_call: NA; cdr3_aa: CASSPPLPQSTDTQYF; cdr3_nt: TGTGCCAGCAGCCCCCCTTTGCCACAAAGCACAGATACGCAGTATTTT
v_call: TRBV6-1; clone_size: NA; j_call: TRBJ2-5; d_call: TRBD2; cdr3_aa: CARSRRRASGRAVQETQYF; cdr3_nt: TGTGCCAGAAGCCGACGTAGGGCTAGCGGGAGGGCAGTCCAAGAGACCCAGTACTTC
v_call: TRBV7-2; clone_size: many; j_call: TRBJ2-1; d_call: NA; cdr3_aa: CASSFDRSSYNEQFF; cdr3_nt: TGTGCCAGCAGCTTTGACAGGAGCTCCTACAATGAGCAGTTCTTC
v_call: TRBV11-1; clone_size: NA; j_call: TRBJ1-2; d_call: TRBD1; cdr3_aa: CASSFGQGEGNYGYTF; cdr3_nt: TGTGCCAGCAGCTTTGGACAGGGAGAAGGGAACTATGGCTACACCTTC
v_call: TRBV5-1; clone_size: many; j_call: TRBJ1-1; d_call: NA; cdr3_aa: CASSLGKGVHTEAFF; cdr3_nt: TGCGCCAGCAGCTTAGGAAAAGGTGTCCACACTGAAGCTTTCTTT
v_call: TRBV7-8; clone_size: few; j_call: TRBJ2-7; d_call: NA; cdr3_aa: CASVGRSPLGHLTYEQYF; cdr3_nt: TGTGCCAGTGTGGGGCGATCCCCGCTCGGACACCTTACCTACGAGCAGTACTTC
v_call: TRBV6-1; clone_size: few; j_call: TRBJ2-1; d_call: NA; cdr3_aa: CASSHTDEQFF; cdr3_nt: TGTGCCAGCAGCCACACCGATGAGCAGTTCTTC
v_call: TRBV5-1; clone_size: few; j_call: TRBJ1-3; d_call: NA; cdr3_aa: CASSSEVSSGNTIYF; cdr3_nt: TGCGCCAGCAGCTCGGAGGTTTCCTCTGGAAACACCATATATTTT
v_call: TRBV30; clone_size: NA; j_call: TRBJ2-7; d_call: NA; cdr3_aa: CAWRQDVLYEQYF; cdr3_nt: TGTGCCTGGAGGCAGGACGTTCTCTACGAGCAGTACTTC
v_call: TRBV4-1; clone_size: NA; j_call: TRBJ2-4; d_call: NA; cdr3_aa: CASSQSQNIQYF; cdr3_nt: TGCGCCAGCAGCCAATCACAAAACATTCAGTACTTC
v_call: TRBV5-1; clone_size: few; j_call: TRBJ1-1; d_call: NA; cdr3_aa: CASSLDTAGGNTEAFF; cdr3_nt: TGCGCCAGCAGCTTGGATACTGCCGGAGGGAACACTGAAGCTTTCTTT
v_call: TRBV20-1; clone_size: many; j_call: TRBJ1-1; d_call: NA; cdr3_aa: CSARAGVVISEAFF; cdr3_nt: TGCAGTGCCCGAGCCGGGGTTGTGATCTCTGAAGCTTTCTTT
v_call: TRBV30; clone_size: NA; j_call: TRBJ2-7; d_call: NA; cdr3_aa: CAWSSDEQYF; cdr3_nt: TGTGCCTGGAGTAGCGACGAGCAGTACTTC
v_call: TRBV6-1; clone_size: NA; j_call: TRBJ2-2; d_call: NA; cdr3_aa: CASSEEGPADTYTGELFF; cdr3_nt: TGTGCCAGCAGTGAAGAGGGGCCAGCGGATACTTACACCGGGGAGCTGTTTTTT
v_call: TRBV7-6; clone_size: NA; j_call: TRBJ2-3; d_call: NA; cdr3_aa: CASSFYICSADGTSGGLTDTQYF; cdr3_nt: NA
v_call: TRBV20-1; clone_size: NA; j_call: TRBJ1-1; d_call: TRBD1; cdr3_aa: CSAGQGPLNTEAFF; cdr3_nt: TGCAGTGCTGGACAGGGCCCATTGAACACTGAAGCTTTCTTT
v_call: TRBV19; clone_size: NA; j_call: TRBJ1-1; d_call: NA; cdr3_aa: CASSINRLRQMNTEAFF; cdr3_nt: TGTGCCAGTAGTATCAATCGTCTTCGACAGATGAACACTGAAGCTTTCTTT
v_call: TRBV6-2/TRBV6-3; clone_size: NA; j_call: TRBJ2-1; d_call: NA; cdr3_aa: CASSPLRVPYNEQFF; cdr3_nt: TGTGCCAGCAGCCCTCTCAGGGTGCCCTACAATGAGCAGTTCTTC
v_call: TRBV9; clone_size: few; j_call: TRBJ1-5; d_call: TRBD1; cdr3_aa: CASSVDAGTGNQPQHF; cdr3_nt: TGTGCCAGCAGCGTAGACGCGGGGACAGGCAATCAGCCCCAGCATTTT
v_call: TRBV15; clone_size: many; j_call: TRBJ2-1; d_call: NA; cdr3_aa: CATSRGLSPLRDEQFF; cdr3_nt: TGTGCCACCAGCAGGGGGTTAAGCCCCCTCCGAGATGAGCAGTTCTTC
v_call: TRBV28; clone_size: many; j_call: TRBJ2-7; d_call: NA; cdr3_aa: CASSRSVAGAYEQYF; cdr3_nt: TGTGCCAGTTCTAGATCCGTGGCAGGGGCCTACGAGCAGTACTTC
v_call: TRBV7-2; clone_size: many; j_call: TRBJ2-1; d_call: TRBD1; cdr3_aa: CASSNDGQGYNEQFF; cdr3_nt: TGTGCCAGCAGCAATGACGGACAGGGCTACAATGAGCAGTTCTTC
v_call: TRBV5-8; clone_size: NA; j_call: TRBJ2-3; d_call: TRBD2; cdr3_aa: CASSGGTSGASTDTQYF; cdr3_nt: TGTGCCAGCAGCGGCGGGACTAGCGGGGCTAGCACAGATACGCAGTATTTT
v_call: TRBV7-8; clone_size: many; j_call: TRBJ2-3; d_call: NA; cdr3_aa: CASSRREDTQYF; cdr3_nt: TGTGCCAGCAGCCGGCGGGAAGATACGCAGTATTTT
v_call: TRBV27; clone_size: many; j_call: TRBJ2-1; d_call: TRBD2; cdr3_aa: CASTLHHSGGSEQFF; cdr3_nt: TGTGCCAGCACCTTACACCATAGCGGGGGGAGTGAGCAGTTCTTC
v_call: TRBV20-1; clone_size: NA; j_call: TRBJ1-5; d_call: NA; cdr3_aa: CSATRRRLDQPQHF; cdr3_nt: TGCAGTGCTACAAGACGTAGGCTGGATCAGCCCCAGCATTTT
v_call: TRBV10-3; clone_size: NA; j_call: TRBJ1-6; d_call: NA; cdr3_aa: CAISEAPQDSLGRPLHF; cdr3_nt: TGTGCCATCAGTGAAGCCCCTCAGGACAGCCTTGGTAGACCCCTCCACTTT
v_call: TRBV20-1; clone_size: few; j_call: TRBJ1-2; d_call: NA; cdr3_aa: CSGWNYGYTF; cdr3_nt: TGCAGTGGATGGAACTATGGCTACACCTTC
v_call: TRBV5-1; clone_size: NA; j_call: TRBJ2-3; d_call: NA; cdr3_aa: CASSLSDSFSTDTQYF; cdr3_nt: TGCGCCAGCAGCTTGTCCGACAGTTTCAGCACAGATACGCAGTATTTT
v_call: TRBV28; clone_size: many; j_call: TRBJ2-1; d_call: TRBD1; cdr3_aa: CASSLPDGQGYNEQFF; cdr3_nt: TGTGCCAGCAGTTTACCCGATGGACAGGGTTACAATGAGCAGTTCTTC
v_call: TRBV11-3; clone_size: many; j_call: TRBJ2-7; d_call: TRBD2; cdr3_aa: CASSLRLAGVRVSYEQYF; cdr3_nt: TGTGCCAGCAGTCTAAGGCTAGCGGGAGTGCGGGTCTCCTACGAGCAGTACTTC
v_call: TRBV15; clone_size: NA; j_call: TRBJ2-3; d_call: TRBD2; cdr3_aa: CATSRDGAGGSTDTQYF; cdr3_nt: TGTGCCACCAGCAGAGACGGAGCGGGGGGAAGCACAGATACGCAGTATTTT
v_call: TRBV18; clone_size: many; j_call: TRBJ2-5; d_call: NA; cdr3_aa: CASSPGEQETQYF; cdr3_nt: TGTGCCAGCTCACCAGGGGAGCAAGAGACCCAGTACTTC
v_call: TRBV6-1; clone_size: NA; j_call: TRBJ2-4; d_call: NA; cdr3_aa: CARPEAEIFLAKNIQYF; cdr3_nt: TGTGCCAGGCCGGAGGCGGAAATCTTCCTAGCCAAAAACATTCAGTACTTC
v_call: TRBV5-1; clone_size: many; j_call: TRBJ2-1; d_call: NA; cdr3_aa: CASSSPYNEQFF; cdr3_nt: TGTGCCAGCAGTTCCCCCTACAATGAGCAGTTCTTC
v_call: TRBV2; clone_size: few; j_call: TRBJ1-3; d_call: NA; cdr3_aa: CASSEPDSGSSGNTIYF; cdr3_nt: TGTGCCAGCAGTGAGCCTGATTCGGGTTCATCTGGAAACACCATATATTTT
v_call: TRBV13; clone_size: NA; j_call: TRBJ1-2; d_call: NA; cdr3_aa: CASSSRQESGYTF; cdr3_nt: TGTGCCAGCAGCTCAAGACAGGAGAGTGGCTACACCTTC
v_call: TRBV28; clone_size: many; j_call: TRBJ2-7; d_call: TRBD1; cdr3_aa: CASRVDRGDEQYF; cdr3_nt: TGTGCCAGCAGAGTGGACAGGGGAGACGAGCAGTACTTC
v_call: TRBV5-6; clone_size: NA; j_call: TRBJ2-7; d_call: NA; cdr3_aa: CASSSPPGGRFYEQYF; cdr3_nt: TGTGCCAGCAGCAGTCCTCCCGGCGGGCGCTTCTACGAGCAGTACTTC
v_call: TRBV28; clone_size: NA; j_call: TRBJ1-5; d_call: NA; cdr3_aa: CASGLSRNQPQHF; cdr3_nt: TGTGCCAGTGGACTTTCTCGCAATCAGCCCCAGCATTTT